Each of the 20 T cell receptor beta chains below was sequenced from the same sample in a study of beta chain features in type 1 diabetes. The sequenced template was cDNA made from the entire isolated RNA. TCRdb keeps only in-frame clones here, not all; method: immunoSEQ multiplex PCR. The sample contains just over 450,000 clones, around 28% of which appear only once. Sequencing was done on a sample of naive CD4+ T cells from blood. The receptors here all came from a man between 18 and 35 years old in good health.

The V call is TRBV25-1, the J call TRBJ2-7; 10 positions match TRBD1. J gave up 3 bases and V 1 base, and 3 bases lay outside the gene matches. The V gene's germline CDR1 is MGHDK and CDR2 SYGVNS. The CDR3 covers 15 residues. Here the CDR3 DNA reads TGTGCCAGCAGTGAATTAAGGGACAGGGGCTACGAGCAGTACTTC. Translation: CASSELRDRGYEQYF.

The CDR3 here is CASSQEESSSYEQYF. CDR3 bases: TGTGCCAGCAGTCAGGAAGAATCTAGCTCCTACGAGCAGTACTTC. The chain uses TRBV2 and TRBJ2-7; no firm D call. V shed 5 bases and J shed 0 bases, with 14 bases lying between them. Germline V CDR1 and CDR2: SNHLY, FYNNEI. This CDR3 is 15 amino acids long.

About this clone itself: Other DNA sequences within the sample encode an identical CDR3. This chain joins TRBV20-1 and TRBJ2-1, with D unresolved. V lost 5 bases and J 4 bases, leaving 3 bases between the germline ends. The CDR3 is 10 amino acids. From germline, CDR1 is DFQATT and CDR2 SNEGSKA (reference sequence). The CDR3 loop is CSALYNEQFF. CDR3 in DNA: TGCAGTGCTCTATACAATGAGCAGTTCTTC.

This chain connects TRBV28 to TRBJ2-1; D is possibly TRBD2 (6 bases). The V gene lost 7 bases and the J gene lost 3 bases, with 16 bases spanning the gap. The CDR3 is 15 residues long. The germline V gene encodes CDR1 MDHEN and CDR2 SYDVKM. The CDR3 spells CASNPGTGVYNEQFF. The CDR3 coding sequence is TGTGCCAGCAATCCCGGGACTGGGGTCTACAATGAGCAGTTCTTC.

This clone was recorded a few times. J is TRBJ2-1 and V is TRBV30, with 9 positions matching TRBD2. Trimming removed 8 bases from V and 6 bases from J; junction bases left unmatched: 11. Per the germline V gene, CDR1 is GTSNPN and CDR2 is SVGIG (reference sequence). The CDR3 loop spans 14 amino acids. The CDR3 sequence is CAPPRREGCNEQFF. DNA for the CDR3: TGTGCCCCCCCGAGGCGGGAGGGCTGCAATGAGCAGTTCTTC.

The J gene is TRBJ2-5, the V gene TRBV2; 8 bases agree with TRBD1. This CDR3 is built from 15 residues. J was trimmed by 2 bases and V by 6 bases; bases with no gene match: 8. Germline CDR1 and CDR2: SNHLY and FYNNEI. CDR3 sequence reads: CASRAPGGPQETQYF. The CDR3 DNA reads TGTGCCAGCAGGGCACCAGGGGGCCCACAAGAGACCCAGTACTTC.

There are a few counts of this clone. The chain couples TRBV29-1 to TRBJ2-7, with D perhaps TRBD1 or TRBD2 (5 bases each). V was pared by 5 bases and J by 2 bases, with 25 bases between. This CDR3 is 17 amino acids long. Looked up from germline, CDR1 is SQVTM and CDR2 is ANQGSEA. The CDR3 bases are TGCAGCGTTCGCCCCACACAATGGGGCGAGGGTCCCTACGAGCAGTACTTC. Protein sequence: CSVRPTQWGEGPYEQYF.

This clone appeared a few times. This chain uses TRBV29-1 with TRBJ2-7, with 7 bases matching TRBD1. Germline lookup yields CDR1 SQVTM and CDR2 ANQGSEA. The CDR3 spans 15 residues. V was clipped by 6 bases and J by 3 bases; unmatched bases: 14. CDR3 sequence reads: CSVAVGPGGLYEQYF. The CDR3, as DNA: TGCAGCGTCGCGGTCGGACCAGGGGGTCTCTACGAGCAGTACTTC.

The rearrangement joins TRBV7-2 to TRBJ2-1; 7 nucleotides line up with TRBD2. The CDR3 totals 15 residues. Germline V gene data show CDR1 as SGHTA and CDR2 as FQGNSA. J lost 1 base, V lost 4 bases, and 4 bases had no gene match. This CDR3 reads CASSSSGGSYNEQFF. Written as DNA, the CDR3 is TGTGCCAGCAGCTCTAGCGGAGGGTCCTACAATGAGCAGTTCTTC.

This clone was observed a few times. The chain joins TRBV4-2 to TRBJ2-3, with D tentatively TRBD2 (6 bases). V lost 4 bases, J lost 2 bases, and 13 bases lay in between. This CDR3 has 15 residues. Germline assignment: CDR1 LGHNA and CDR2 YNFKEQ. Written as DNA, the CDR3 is TGTGCCAGCAGCCGGGACTGGGCCCACACAGATACGCAGTATTTT. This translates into CASSRDWAHTDTQYF.

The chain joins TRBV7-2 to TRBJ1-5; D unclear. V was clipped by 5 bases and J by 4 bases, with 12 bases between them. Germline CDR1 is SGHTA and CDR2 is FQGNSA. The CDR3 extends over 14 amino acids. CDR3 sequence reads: CASSANVGNQPQHF. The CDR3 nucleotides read TGTGCCAGCAGCGCGAACGTCGGGAATCAGCCCCAGCATTTT.

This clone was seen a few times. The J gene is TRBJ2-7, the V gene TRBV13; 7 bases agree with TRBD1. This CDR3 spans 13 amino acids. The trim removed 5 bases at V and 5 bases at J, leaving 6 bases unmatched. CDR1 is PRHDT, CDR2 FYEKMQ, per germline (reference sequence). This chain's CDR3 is CASSGYRGHEQYF. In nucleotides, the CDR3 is TGTGCCAGCAGCGGTTACAGGGGCCACGAGCAGTACTTC. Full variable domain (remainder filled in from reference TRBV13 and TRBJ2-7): AAGVIQSPRHLIKEKRETATLKCYPIPRHDTVYWYQQGPGQDPQFLISFYEKMQSDKGSIPDRFSAQQFSDYHSELNMSSLELGDSALYFCASSGYRGHEQYFGPGTRLTVT.

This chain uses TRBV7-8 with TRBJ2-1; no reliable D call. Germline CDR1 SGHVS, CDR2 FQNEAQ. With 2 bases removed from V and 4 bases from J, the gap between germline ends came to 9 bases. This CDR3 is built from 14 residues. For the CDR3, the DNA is TGTGCCAGCAGCTTAAGCGCGAGTTACAATGAGCAGTTCTTC. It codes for CASSLSASYNEQFF.

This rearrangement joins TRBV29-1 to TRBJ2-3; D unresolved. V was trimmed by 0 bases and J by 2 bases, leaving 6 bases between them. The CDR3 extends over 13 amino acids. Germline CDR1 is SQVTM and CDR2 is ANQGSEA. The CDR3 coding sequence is TGCAGCGTTGAAGATCGACCCACAGATACGCAGTATTTT. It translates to CSVEDRPTDTQYF.

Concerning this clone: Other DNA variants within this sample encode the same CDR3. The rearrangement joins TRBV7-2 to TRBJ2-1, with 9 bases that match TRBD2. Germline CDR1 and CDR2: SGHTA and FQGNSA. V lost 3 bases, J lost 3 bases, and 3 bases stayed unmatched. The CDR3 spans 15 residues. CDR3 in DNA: TGTGCCAGCAGCTTTAGCGGGAGAGGCTACAATGAGCAGTTCTTC. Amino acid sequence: CASSFSGRGYNEQFF.

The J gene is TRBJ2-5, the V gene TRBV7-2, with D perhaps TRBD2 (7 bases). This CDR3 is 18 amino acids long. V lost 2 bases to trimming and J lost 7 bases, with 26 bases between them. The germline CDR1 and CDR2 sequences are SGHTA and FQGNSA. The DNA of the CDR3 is TGTGCCAGCAGCTTAAGTGAACCGGGACTATCAAGGGGGGGGACCCAGTACTTC. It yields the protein CASSLSEPGLSRGGTQYF.

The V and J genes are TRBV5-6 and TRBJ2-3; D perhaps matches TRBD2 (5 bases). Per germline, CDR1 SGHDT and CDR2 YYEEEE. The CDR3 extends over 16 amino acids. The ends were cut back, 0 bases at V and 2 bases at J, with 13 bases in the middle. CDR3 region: CASSLAAGITTDTQYF. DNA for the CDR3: TGTGCCAGCAGCTTGGCCGCCGGGATTACCACAGATACGCAGTATTTT. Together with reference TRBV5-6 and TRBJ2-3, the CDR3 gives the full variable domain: DAGVTQSPTHLIKTRGQQVTLRCSPKSGHDTVSWYQQALGQGPQFIFQYYEEEERQRGNFPDRFSGHQFPNYSSELNVNALLLGDSALYLCASSLAAGITTDTQYFGPGTRLTVL.

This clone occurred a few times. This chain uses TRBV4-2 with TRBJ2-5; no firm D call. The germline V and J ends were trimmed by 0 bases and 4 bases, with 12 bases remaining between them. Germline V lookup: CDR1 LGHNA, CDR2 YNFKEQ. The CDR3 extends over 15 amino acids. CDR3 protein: CASSQDLASRETQYF. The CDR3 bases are TGTGCCAGCAGCCAAGATTTGGCTAGTCGAGAGACCCAGTACTTC.

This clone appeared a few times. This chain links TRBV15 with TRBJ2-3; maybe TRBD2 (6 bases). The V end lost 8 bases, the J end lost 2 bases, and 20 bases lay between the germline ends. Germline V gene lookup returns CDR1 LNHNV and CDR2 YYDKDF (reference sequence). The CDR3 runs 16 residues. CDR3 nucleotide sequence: TGTGCCACCGGAGGAGGGGTTGACTCCCCCACAGATACGCAGTATTTT. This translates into CATGGGVDSPTDTQYF.

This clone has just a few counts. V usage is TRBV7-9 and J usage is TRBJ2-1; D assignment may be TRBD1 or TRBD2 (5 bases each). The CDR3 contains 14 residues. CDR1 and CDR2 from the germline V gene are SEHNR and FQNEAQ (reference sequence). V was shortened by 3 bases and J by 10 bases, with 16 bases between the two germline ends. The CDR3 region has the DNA TGTGCCAGCAGCTTTGGGGGAGCGGCCTCCGAGCAGTTCTTC. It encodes CASSFGGAASEQFF.